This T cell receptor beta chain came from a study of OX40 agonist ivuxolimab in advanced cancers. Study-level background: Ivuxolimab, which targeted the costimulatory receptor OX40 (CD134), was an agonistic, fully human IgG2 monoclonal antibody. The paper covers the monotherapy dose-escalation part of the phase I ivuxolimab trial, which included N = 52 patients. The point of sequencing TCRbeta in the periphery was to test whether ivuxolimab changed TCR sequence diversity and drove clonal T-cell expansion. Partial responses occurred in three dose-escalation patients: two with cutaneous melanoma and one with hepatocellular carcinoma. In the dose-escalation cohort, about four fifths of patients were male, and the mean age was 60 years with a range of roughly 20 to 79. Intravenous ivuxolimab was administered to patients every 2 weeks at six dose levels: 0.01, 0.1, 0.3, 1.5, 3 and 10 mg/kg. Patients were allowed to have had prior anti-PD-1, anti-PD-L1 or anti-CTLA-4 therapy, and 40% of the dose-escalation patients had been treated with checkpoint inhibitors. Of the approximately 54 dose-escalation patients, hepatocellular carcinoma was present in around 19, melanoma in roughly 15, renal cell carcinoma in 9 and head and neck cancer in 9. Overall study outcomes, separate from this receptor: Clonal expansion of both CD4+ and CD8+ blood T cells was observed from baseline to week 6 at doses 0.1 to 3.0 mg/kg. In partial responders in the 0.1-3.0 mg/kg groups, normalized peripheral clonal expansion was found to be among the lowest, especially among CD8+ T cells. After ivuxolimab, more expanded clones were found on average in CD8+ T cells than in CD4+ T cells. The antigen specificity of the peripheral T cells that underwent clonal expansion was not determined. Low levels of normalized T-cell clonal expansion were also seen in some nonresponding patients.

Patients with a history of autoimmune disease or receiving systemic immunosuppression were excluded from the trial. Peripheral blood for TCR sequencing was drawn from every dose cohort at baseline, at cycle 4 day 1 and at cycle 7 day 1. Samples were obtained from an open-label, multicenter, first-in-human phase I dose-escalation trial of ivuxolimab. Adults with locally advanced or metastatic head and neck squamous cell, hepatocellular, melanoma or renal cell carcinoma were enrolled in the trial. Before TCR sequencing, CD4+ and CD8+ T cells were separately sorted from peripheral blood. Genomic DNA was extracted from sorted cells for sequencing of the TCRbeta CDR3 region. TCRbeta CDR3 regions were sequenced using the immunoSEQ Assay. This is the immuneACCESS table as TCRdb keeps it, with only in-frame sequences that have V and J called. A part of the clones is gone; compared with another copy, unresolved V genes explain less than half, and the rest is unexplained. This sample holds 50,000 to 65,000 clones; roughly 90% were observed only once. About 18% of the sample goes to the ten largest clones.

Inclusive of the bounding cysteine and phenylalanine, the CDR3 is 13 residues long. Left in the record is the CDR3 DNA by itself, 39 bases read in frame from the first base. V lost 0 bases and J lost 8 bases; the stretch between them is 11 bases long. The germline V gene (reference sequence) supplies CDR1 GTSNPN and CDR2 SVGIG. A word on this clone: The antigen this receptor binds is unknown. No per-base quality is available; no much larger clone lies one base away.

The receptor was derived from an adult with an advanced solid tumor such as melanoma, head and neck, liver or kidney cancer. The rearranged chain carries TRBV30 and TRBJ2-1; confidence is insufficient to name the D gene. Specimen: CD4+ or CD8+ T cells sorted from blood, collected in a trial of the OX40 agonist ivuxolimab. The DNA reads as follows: TGTGCCTGGAGTGTTACTCTTTCTGATGAGCAGTTCTTC. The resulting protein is CAWSVTLSDEQFF.